The following is a T cell receptor beta chain sequence with its context. Its antigen is still unknown. No base qualities exist here, and no much larger clone lies one base off it. The data originate from a study of shared clonotypes between healthy human individuals (dated by TCRdb to the early 2020s). At the level of the whole study: The cohort comprised two women and a few men aged 18 to 49 years. To estimate repertoire size and how much clonotypes are shared between individuals, the study performed deep sequencing of blood TCR repertoires from roughly five healthy adults. Different laboratories and diverse techniques were used to prepare libraries and sequence TCR repertoires, to increase sequencing depth and limit assay-specific biases. Each donor's leukapheresis produced roughly between about 0.9 and 9.5 billion PBMCs. For each donor, three plates each were used for CD4 naive and CD4 memory, two plates were used for CD8 naive, and one plate was used for CD8 memory.

The donors were healthy, HIV-negative adults with no recently reported acute infections or vaccinations. Every donor was a Caucasian adult residing in Nashville, Tennessee, USA. The CD8 memory samples were a combination of magnetically selected CD45RO+ cells and CCR7-negative CD45RA+ effector memory (TemRA) cells. After blood collection by leukapheresis, PBMCs were isolated using Ficoll-Histopaque density gradient centrifugation and then cryopreserved in the vapor phase of liquid nitrogen. Purity and quantity of every magnetically sorted T cell population were checked by analytical flow cytometry. From each sorted fraction, genomic DNA was isolated and quantified by UV absorbance on a Nanodrop 2000c. Using the deep immunoSEQ assay, multiplex PCR amplified TCR CDR3 regions from genomic DNA. For each cell subset, the extracted genomic DNA was distributed evenly across all wells of several immunoSEQ 96-well plates, and each plate served as one replicate. For sorted subsets, each replicate PCR was loaded with roughly 0.2 ug genomic DNA, equivalent to 32,000 or so T cell genomes. The purified libraries were quantified using a Qubit 3.0 fluorometer, sized with a Bioanalyzer 2100, and then quantified again using the KAPA Library Quantification kit. Every immunoSEQ 96-well plate was sequenced on a dedicated single-read 150-cycle Illumina NextSeq 550 flow cell. For the original study's pipeline: Because the immunoSEQ output held only junctional sequences and lacked quality scores, the filtering could not match the filtering applied to full-length reads. Sequences were annotated with PyIR, a Python wrapper for IgBLAST v1.9, using IMGT germline references to assign V/J genes and CDR3. Reads were removed for weak V/J assignments (E-value above 1e-6), missing CDR3, stop codons, out-of-frame junctions, or ambiguous translated residues. V3J clonotypes were defined as sequences sharing an identical inferred V gene, J gene, and CDR3 amino acid sequence. Percentage overlap between repertoires was calculated by dividing the number of shared unique clonotypes by the size of the smaller repertoire. Three approaches were used to assess repertoire richness: RTK rarefaction, the Chao1 estimator, and Recon v2.1 estimates of unobserved clonotypes. Generation probabilities for all TCRbeta clonotypes obtained by the gDNA method from several donors were computed using OLGA. The table comes from immuneACCESS by way of TCRdb, which keeps in-frame sequences with V and J called. Part of the clones is missing from these tables; in studies checked, under half for an unresolved V gene and the rest for unknown reasons. The V and J calls and clone size are taken from that table; D and trimming were inferred from the DNA. Recorded for this sample are roughly 720,000 clones; about 90% of them occurred a single time. The ten largest make up 34% of the sample.

CDR1 SGHTS and CDR2 YDEGEE were looked up in the germline V gene. The CDR3, cysteine through phenylalanine, is 16 amino acids long. Of the read, only the CDR3 DNA is kept; its 48 bases are in frame from base 1. V is shortened by 7 bases, J by 1 base, and the region joining them spans 18 bases. General conclusions and limits of the study: The genetic and exposure-history diversity represented was limited by the small number of donors. Incomplete sequencing was indicated by rarefaction of sorted-subset datasets, despite the large sequencing depth. Pairwise subsampling led to the expectation that sequencing depth would affect the degree of clonotype sharing among donors. Sampling was restricted to blood, and TCR repertoires in tissues likely differ from the TCR repertoires found in blood. Compared with non-shared clonotypes, clonotypes shared by all four sorted-subset donors had higher generation probabilities. When a few donors were compared, the shared fraction of clonotypes was about 5.5% for naive CD4, around 3.6% for naive CD8, more than 2% for memory CD4, and around 0.4% for memory CD8. Estimated clonotype richness was generally larger for naive than for memory subsets.

The V and J genes are TRBV5-8 and TRBJ2-1; a tentative D call is TRBD2 (6 bases match). The sequencing input was memory CD8+ T cells from PBMCs. The intended sense of this specimen's cell subset or site label: CD45RO+ cells pooled with CCR7-negative TemRA cells. This TCR derives from a man younger than 30 in good health. Some clones in this sample may be carry-over from other donors' samples. The nucleotides read TGTGCCAGCCTAAGGCCGGGGACTTATTCCTACAATGAGCAGTTCTTC. This encodes CASLRPGTYSYNEQFF.